These T cell receptor beta chains were read from a single sample in a study of monozygotic twins with inflammatory bowel disease. No DNA is given; TCRdb re-called the 5' RACE reads and lists each CDR3 protein once. The table lists hundreds of thousands of distinct CDR3 sequences. Material: blood. The receptors derive from a human donor with ulcerative colitis or Crohn's disease, or a healthy co-twin of an affected twin (not recorded which). Each CDR3 is given with its conserved first and last residue.

>TRBV7-2|TRBJ1-2
CASSPSFGGLWGYTF
>TRBV7-2|TRBJ1-1
CASSYRDGNTEAFF
>TRBV21-1|TRBJ2-6
CASSIAHSGANVLTF
>TRBV5-5|TRBJ2-5
CASSTGARGWETQYF
>TRBV27|TRBJ1-1
CASSPGRITEAFF
>TRBV7-2|TRBJ1-1
CASSTKRGTEAFF
>TRBV6-5|TRBJ2-5
CASSWGKGGGRETQYF
>TRBV20-1|TRBJ2-1
CSASGRPYNEQFF
>TRBV7-9|TRBJ1-6
CASSQKTEGSESPIHF
>TRBV19|TRBJ1-2
CAAQGEAGGYTF
>TRBV10-3|TRBJ2-2
CAIPQGIRTGELFF
>TRBV5-1|TRBJ2-3
CASSWDRGTDTQYF
>TRBV7-2|TRBJ1-2
CASSFFAQGEGYTF
>TRBV18|TRBJ2-1
CASSEGLAGALSYNEQFF
>TRBV7-2|TRBJ1-1
CASSFVMNTEAFF
>TRBV5-5|TRBJ2-1
CASTSRHLSGGRYNEQFF
>TRBV7-2|TRBJ1-2
CASGPGGGRYGYTF
>TRBV28|TRBJ2-3
CASSLAGSRDGTQYF
>TRBV6-5|TRBJ1-1
CASRRESLEAFF
>TRBV20-1|TRBJ2-4
CSVSSGKGNIQYF
>TRBV5-1|TRBJ1-1
CASSVDQGQNTEAFF
>TRBV18|TRBJ2-5
CASSPVLQQETQYF
>TRBV24-1|TRBJ2-2
CATSVNTGSPKSGELFF
>TRBV7-2|TRBJ2-7
CASSPVGLAGSYEQYF
>TRBV12-3/TRBV12-4|TRBJ1-3
CASRGQAYGNTIYF
>TRBV5-1|TRBJ2-3
CASSQSGSTDTQYF
>TRBV15|TRBJ2-7
CATSRDRPPAYEQYF
>TRBV10-3|TRBJ1-1
CAISVSHTEAFF
>TRBV6-2/TRBV6-3|TRBJ2-1
CASTQAERAGSYNEQFF
>TRBV20-1|TRBJ2-6
CSASRDRVSGANVLTF